Listed below are T cell receptor beta chains from one sample, sequenced in a study of blood T cell repertoires in COVID-19. The repertoire was sequenced with immunoSEQ multiplex PCR; TCRdb's copy has only in-frame clones and lacks some. The repertoire holds 280,000 or so clones, around nine tenths seen once, with roughly 6.2% in the top ten. Sequenced sample: PBMCs or T cells enriched from blood (not recorded which). These receptors all stem from a woman between 35 and 50 years old who had recovered from COVID-19. The CDR3 runs from the conserved cysteine through the conserved F or W. D genes are given only for firm matches. Rows give clone size only sometimes, using once, few, many, or a class for an expanded clone.

abundance	j_gene	d_gene	v_gene	CDR3nt	CDR3aa
.	TRBJ1-1	.	TRBV24-1	TGTGCCACCAGTCCCGCGGCTGGTGGAGGCACTGAAGCTTTCTTT	CATSPAAGGGTEAFF
.	TRBJ2-7	TRBD1	TRBV6-2/TRBV6-3	TGTGCCAGCAGTCCGGGACAGGGGGGCCCTAGCTCCTACGAGCAGTACTTC	CASSPGQGGPSSYEQYF
.	TRBJ2-5	TRBD2	TRBV29-1	TGCAGCGTCGGCGGGGACTTACCGGGACTAGCGGGGGAGGAGACCCAGTACTTC	CSVGGDLPGLAGEETQYF
.	TRBJ2-1	TRBD1	TRBV18	TGTGCCAGCTCACCACGACAGGGGGACAATGAGCAGTTCTTC	CASSPRQGDNEQFF
.	TRBJ2-1	TRBD2	TRBV2	TGTGCCAGCAGTGGACTAGCGTACAATGAGCAGTTCTTC	CASSGLAYNEQFF
.	TRBJ2-3	TRBD2	TRBV15	TGTGCCACCAGCAGAGATTGGGGACTAGCGAAACAAGATACGCAGTATTTT	CATSRDWGLAKQDTQYF
once	TRBJ2-7	.	TRBV6-1	TGTGCCAGCAGTGATGCGGGCCCCTCCTACGAGCAGTACTTC	CASSDAGPSYEQYF
.	TRBJ1-2	.	TRBV30	TGTGCCTGGAGTGTGGAGTCCAGGGCAGGGGTAGGTGGCTACACCTTC	CAWSVESRAGVGGYTF
.	TRBJ1-5	.	TRBV27	TGTGCCAGCAGTCCCCTTAACAGTCCAAATCAGCCCCAGCATTTT	CASSPLNSPNQPQHF
once	TRBJ2-4	.	TRBV25-1	TGTGCCAGCAGTGCCCCCCCCGGGGTTTTCCCAGCCAAAAACATTCAGTACTTC	CASSAPPGVFPAKNIQYF
.	TRBJ2-3	.	TRBV19	TGTGCCAGTAGGACTAGTAGCACAGATACGCAGTATTTT	CASRTSSTDTQYF
.	TRBJ2-7	.	TRBV6-5	TGTGCCAGCAGCAAATCCCTAGCGTCTTCCTACGAGCAGTACTTC	CASSKSLASSYEQYF
.	TRBJ1-2	TRBD1	TRBV6-5	TGTGCCAGCAGTTCCCCGACAGGGGGACTGGAAGGCTACACCTTC	CASSSPTGGLEGYTF
.	TRBJ2-4	.	TRBV2	TGTGCCAGCAGTGAGGGGGCCCGTGGGAACATTCAGTACTTC	CASSEGARGNIQYF
.	TRBJ1-2	TRBD1	TRBV4-3	TGCGCCAGCAGCCAGGCCCGGACAGGGGGCGCGGACTATGGCTACACCTTC	CASSQARTGGADYGYTF
.	TRBJ2-7	.	TRBV9	TGTGCCAGCAGCGCTGGTGGCGGAATTCTCCCCTACGAGCAGTACTTC	CASSAGGGILPYEQYF
.	TRBJ2-3	TRBD1	TRBV5-4	TGTGCCAGCACCCCGGCGTGGGACAGGGGCACAGATACGCAGTATTTT	CASTPAWDRGTDTQYF
.	TRBJ2-5	.	TRBV12-1	TGTGCCAGCACCTTGGGCAGGGGGACCCAGTACTTC	CASTLGRGTQYF
.	TRBJ2-2	TRBD2	TRBV28	TGTGCCAGCAGCCCACTAGCGGAGCTCACCGGGGAGCTGTTTTTT	CASSPLAELTGELFF
.	TRBJ2-1	.	TRBV7-2	TGTGCCAGCAGCTTAGACAACAATGAGCAGTTCTTC	CASSLDNNEQFF
.	TRBJ2-7	.	TRBV29-1	TGCAGCGTGGGGGCAGTAACGGCGTCAGAGCAGTACTTC	CSVGAVTASEQYF
.	TRBJ2-5	.	TRBV7-6	TGTGCCAGCAGCTTAGGCCAGGGGCTGCTGGGAGAGACCCAGTACTTC	CASSLGQGLLGETQYF
.	TRBJ2-1	.	TRBV15	TGTGCCACCCGCGCAGATGGGAGTCCTAGCTTCTTC	CATRADGSPSFF
.	TRBJ1-1	.	TRBV3-1/TRBV3-2	TGTGCCAGCAGCCAGGTGGGCAGGGGTACTGAAGCTTTCTTT	CASSQVGRGTEAFF
.	TRBJ1-2	.	TRBV6-5	TGTGCCAGCGGAGGTAACTTATATGGCTACACCTTC	CASGGNLYGYTF
.	TRBJ2-7	TRBD1	TRBV18	TGTGCCAGCTCACTAGGGACAGGCGCCTACGAGCAGTACTTC	CASSLGTGAYEQYF
few	TRBJ2-6	.	TRBV2	TGTGCCAGCAGTGCCCAGGGTGCTGGGGCCAACGTCCTGACTTTC	CASSAQGAGANVLTF
.	TRBJ1-6	TRBD1	TRBV18	TGTGCCAGCTCACCCCGGACAGGGAGTCTCAATTCACCCCTCCACTTT	CASSPRTGSLNSPLHF
.	TRBJ1-2	.	TRBV28	TGTGCCAGCAGTCCCGACAGGAGAGGCTACACCTTC	CASSPDRRGYTF
.	TRBJ1-1	TRBD1	TRBV27	TGTGCCAGCAGTTCGACAGGGTTCGCAGCGAACACTGAAGCTTTCTTT	CASSSTGFAANTEAFF
.	TRBJ2-3	TRBD1	TRBV7-8	TGTGCCAGCAGCTTAGAGGACAGGGGAGCTGATACGCAGTATTTT	CASSLEDRGADTQYF
.	TRBJ2-1	.	TRBV7-9	TGTGCCAGCAGCTCGACGTCCGCCGACAGCAGCTCCTACAATGAGCAGTTCTTC	CASSSTSADSSSYNEQFF
.	TRBJ2-3	.	TRBV19	TGTGCCAGTGCACAGGGCCCAAGCACAGATACGCAGTATTTT	CASAQGPSTDTQYF
once	TRBJ2-1	.	TRBV18	TGTGCCAGCTCACCACCCGTAATAGTGGGACTCCATGAGCAGTTCTTC	CASSPPVIVGLHEQFF
.	TRBJ1-1	.	TRBV25-1	TGTGCCAGCAGCCCCCCAAGTTATCCGAGGACTGAAGCTTTCTTT	CASSPPSYPRTEAFF
.	TRBJ1-2	.	TRBV5-8	TGTGCCAGCAGCTTCTATGATGGCTACACCTTC	CASSFYDGYTF
.	TRBJ1-4	.	TRBV9	TGTGCCAGCAGCGGCGTGGGAGGAACTAATGAAAAACTGTTTTTT	CASSGVGGTNEKLFF
.	TRBJ1-5	.	TRBV2	TGTGCCAGCAGATTTACTTTCGGTGAGCCCCAGCATTTT	CASRFTFGEPQHF
.	TRBJ2-2	TRBD2	TRBV2	TGTGCCAGCAGGGAGGTTCGGAGCGGGGGAAACACCGGGGAGCTGTTTTTT	CASREVRSGGNTGELFF
.	TRBJ1-2	.	TRBV28	TGTGCCAGCAGTTCTACAGGCCCAGCTAACTATGGCTACACCTTC	CASSSTGPANYGYTF
.	TRBJ2-1	TRBD1	TRBV9	TGTGCCAGCAGCGTAGGTACGGCGGGACAGGTCAACAATGAGCAGTTCTTC	CASSVGTAGQVNNEQFF
.	TRBJ1-1	TRBD1	TRBV2	TGTGCCAGCTCTATCTCAGGGGGCCGCATGAACACTGAAGCTTTCTTT	CASSISGGRMNTEAFF
.	TRBJ2-7	.	TRBV5-1	TGCGCCAGCAGCTTGGTCTTGAGTCAGGGGAGGGCCCAGCAGTACTTC	CASSLVLSQGRAQQYF
.	TRBJ1-4	TRBD1	TRBV7-9	TGTGCCAGCACCACACCACGGACAGGGGTCCTCCTCAATGAAAAACTGTTTTTT	CASTTPRTGVLLNEKLFF
.	TRBJ1-5	.	TRBV3-1/TRBV3-2	TGTGCCAGCAGCGAAGCAGGGGCCGGGGGCAATCAGCCCCAGCATTTT	CASSEAGAGGNQPQHF
many	TRBJ2-7	TRBD2	TRBV3-1/TRBV3-2	TGTGCCAGCAGCCAAGTATCTGCGGGAGTCAGCTACGAGCAGTACTTC	CASSQVSAGVSYEQYF
.	TRBJ2-7	TRBD2	TRBV7-9	TGTGCCAGCAGCTTAGTGGCGGGAGCCTACGAGCAGTACTTC	CASSLVAGAYEQYF
.	TRBJ2-3	TRBD1	TRBV10-1	TGCGCCAGCAAGGGACAGGGACGAGATACGCAGTATTTT	CASKGQGRDTQYF
.	TRBJ1-5	.	TRBV19	TGTGCCAGTAGTATTGGGGGGGCGGGAGATAGCAATCAGCCCCAGCATTTT	CASSIGGAGDSNQPQHF
.	TRBJ1-5	TRBD1	TRBV7-9	TGTGCCAGCAGCTTAGGGCAGGGGGATCAGCCCCAGCATTTT	CASSLGQGDQPQHF
few	TRBJ2-7	.	TRBV5-4	TGTGCCAGCAGCAGGGACTCCACAACCTACGAGCAGTACTTC	CASSRDSTTYEQYF
.	TRBJ2-1	TRBD2	TRBV11-2	TGTGCCAGCAGCTTGACGGGAGGCTCTAACAATGAGCAGTTCTTC	CASSLTGGSNNEQFF
.	TRBJ2-7	TRBD1	TRBV7-8	TGTGCCAGCACCGACAGGGGCCGCTACGAGCAGTACTTC	CASTDRGRYEQYF
.	TRBJ2-3	TRBD2	TRBV15	TGTGCCACCAGCAGAGTACAGCGGGACACAGATACGCAGTATTTT	CATSRVQRDTDTQYF
.	TRBJ2-7	TRBD2	TRBV7-2	TGTGCCAGCAGCTGGAGCGGGCGACTAGCGGGAGGGGAATACGAGCAGTACTTC	CASSWSGRLAGGEYEQYF